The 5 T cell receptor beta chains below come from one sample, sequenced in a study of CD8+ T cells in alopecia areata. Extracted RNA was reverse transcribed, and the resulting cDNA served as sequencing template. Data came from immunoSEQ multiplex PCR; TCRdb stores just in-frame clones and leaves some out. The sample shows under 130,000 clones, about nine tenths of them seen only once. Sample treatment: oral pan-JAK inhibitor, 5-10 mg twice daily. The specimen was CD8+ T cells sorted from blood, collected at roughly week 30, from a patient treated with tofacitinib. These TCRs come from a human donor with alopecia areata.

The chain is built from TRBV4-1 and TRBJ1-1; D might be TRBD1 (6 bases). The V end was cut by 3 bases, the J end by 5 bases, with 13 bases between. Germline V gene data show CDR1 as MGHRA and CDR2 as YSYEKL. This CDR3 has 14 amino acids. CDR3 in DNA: TGCGCCAGCAGCCATCTACAGGGATATACTGAAGCTTTCTTT. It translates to CASSHLQGYTEAFF.

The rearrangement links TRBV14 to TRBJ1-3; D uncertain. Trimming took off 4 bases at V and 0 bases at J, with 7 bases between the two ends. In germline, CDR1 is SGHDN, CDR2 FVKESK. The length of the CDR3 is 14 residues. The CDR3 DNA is TGTGCCAGCAGCCCCTTGCCCTCTGGAAACACCATATATTTT. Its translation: CASSPLPSGNTIYF.

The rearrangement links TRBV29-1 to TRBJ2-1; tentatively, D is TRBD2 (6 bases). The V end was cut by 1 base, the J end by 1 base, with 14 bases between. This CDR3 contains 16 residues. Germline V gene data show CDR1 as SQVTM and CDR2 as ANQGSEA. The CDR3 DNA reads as TGCAGCGTTGAAGTTCCAGCGGGTCCTTCCTACAATGAGCAGTTCTTC. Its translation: CSVEVPAGPSYNEQFF.

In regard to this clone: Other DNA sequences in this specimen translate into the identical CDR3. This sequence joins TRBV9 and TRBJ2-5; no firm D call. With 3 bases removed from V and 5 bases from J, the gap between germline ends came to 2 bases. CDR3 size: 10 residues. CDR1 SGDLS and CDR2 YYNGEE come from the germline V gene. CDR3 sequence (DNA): TGTGCCAGCAGCGGCGAGACCCAGTACTTC. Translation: CASSGETQYF.

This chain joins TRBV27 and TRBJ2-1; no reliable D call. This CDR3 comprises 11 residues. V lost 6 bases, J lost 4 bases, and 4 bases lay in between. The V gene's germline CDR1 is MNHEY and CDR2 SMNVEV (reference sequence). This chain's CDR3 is CASSQYNEQFF. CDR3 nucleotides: TGTGCCAGCAGCCAATACAATGAGCAGTTCTTC.